What follows is one T cell receptor (beta chain) and its context. What it binds is not known. The CDR3 does not end in the conserved phenylalanine or tryptophan, so this is likely a read error. These data are taken from a study of Graves' ophthalmopathy and Graves' hyperthyroidism. Findings and caveats of the study: Thyroid clonotypes that were expanded above 0.001 frequency mostly also appeared in blood.

Germline V gene sequence: CDR1 MGHRA, CDR2 YSYEKL. The V and J ends lost 2 bases and 4 bases respectively, with 14 bases between them. The CDR3 is 16 amino acids. Amplified material comprised TCR beta CDR3 regions derived from RNA transcripts. HTBI-primed first-round RT-PCR preceded second-round multiplex PCR. From the multiplex PCR reads, TCRdb called clonotypes with MiXCR, one entry per CDR3 protein. The sample records over 450,000 distinct CDR3 sequences, under 15% being singletons. The sample consisted of blood. This TCR derives from a woman in her twenties or thirties with Graves' ophthalmopathy. This chain joins TRBV4-1 and TRBJ2-2, with D maybe TRBD1 (5 bases). The CDR3 here is CASSQPRRGVTGELFL. CDR3 DNA sequence: TGCGCCAGCAGCCAACCCCGAAGGGGCGTCACCGGGGAGCTGTTTTTG.